These 6 T cell receptor beta chains were all obtained from the same sample, sequenced in a study of OX40 agonist ivuxolimab in advanced cancers. Clones were read by immunoSEQ multiplex PCR, and TCRdb kept only the in-frame ones, dropping some. The sample lists tens of thousands of clones, 85% to 90% occurring once. The sample was CD4+ or CD8+ T cells sorted from blood, taken in a trial of the OX40 agonist ivuxolimab. The receptor set was obtained from an adult with an advanced solid tumor such as melanoma, head and neck, liver or kidney cancer.

The chain joins TRBV29-1 to TRBJ2-1; 11 nucleotides align to TRBD2. The length of the CDR3 is 13 residues. The trim removed 7 bases at V and 6 bases at J, leaving 5 bases unmatched. CDR1 and CDR2 (germline): SQVTM, ANQGSEA. In DNA, the CDR3 is TGCAGCGGACGACTAGCGGGACCCAATGAGCAGTTCTTC. Translated, it gives CSGRLAGPNEQFF.

This clone was found a few times. CDR3 in DNA: TGCGCCAGCAGTGGGGTTCCTGGACTAGCGAACACCGGGGAGCTGTTTTTT. Residues: CASSGVPGLANTGELFF. The chain uses TRBV10-1 and TRBJ2-2, with 7 bases lining up with TRBD2. Looked up from germline, CDR1 is WNHNN and CDR2 is SYGVQD (reference sequence). The V gene end was trimmed by 4 bases and the J gene end by 0 bases; junction bases not matched to a gene: 8. The CDR3 has 17 residues.

The chain has TRBV5-4 and TRBJ2-1, with 8 bases lining up with TRBD2. From germline, CDR1 is SGHNT and CDR2 YYREEE (reference sequence). Germline trimming cut 4 bases from V and 4 bases from J; bases unmatched to any gene: 7. There are 15 residues in the CDR3. CDR3 nucleotide sequence: TGTGCCAGCAGCATAACTAGCGGCCCTTACAATGAGCAGTTCTTC. Translation: CASSITSGPYNEQFF.

About this clone itself: The same CDR3 can be traced to other DNA sequences in this sample. This chain joins TRBV5-1 and TRBJ1-1; 7 bases line up with TRBD1. The CDR3 has 14 amino acids. J gave up 4 bases and V 0 bases, and 3 bases lay outside the gene matches. Germline values: CDR1 SGHRS, CDR2 YFSETQ. Here the CDR3 reads CASSLVQGGTEAFF. As DNA, the CDR3 is TGCGCCAGCAGCTTGGTCCAGGGGGGCACTGAAGCTTTCTTT.

This chain joins TRBV7-2 and TRBJ1-2; possible D gene TRBD1, 6 bases. V was pared by 6 bases and J by 8 bases, with 22 bases between. The germline CDR1 and CDR2 sequences are SGHTA and FQGNSA. This CDR3 is 15 amino acids long. The CDR3, as DNA: TGTGCCAGCAGGACTGGGGGTCAGGGGCTTGACGGCTACACCTTC. This codes for CASRTGGQGLDGYTF.

The chain employs TRBV5-1 and TRBJ2-5; 7 bases map to TRBD2. The CDR3 loop spans 14 amino acids. J was trimmed by 4 bases and V by 3 bases; bases with no gene match: 6. Per germline, CDR1 SGHRS and CDR2 YFSETQ. CDR3: CASSWLGEGETQYF. The CDR3 DNA reads TGCGCCAGCAGCTGGTTGGGGGAGGGAGAGACCCAGTACTTC.